Listed below are T cell receptor beta chains from one sample, sequenced in a study of blood T cells in healthy people across ages. TCRdb ran MiXCR on the 5' RACE reads and lists one entry per CDR3 protein. The data contain approximately 1.5 million distinct CDR3 sequences, roughly 43% of them singletons. Material: blood. These receptors all come from a woman between 18 and 30 years old in good health. Both conserved end residues are part of each CDR3. Fields, in order: CDR3 DNA, CDR3 protein, J gene, V gene, D gene, clone size. D genes are given only for firm matches. Clone size is stated in some rows and not others, as once, few, many or a class when expanded.

cdr3_nt: TGTGCCAGCAGTGACCCGAAAATGAAACTGTTTTTT; cdr3_aa: CASSDPKMKLFF; j_call: TRBJ1-4; v_call: TRBV12-3/TRBV12-4; d_call: .; clone_size: .
cdr3_nt: TGTGCCAGCAGGCGACAGGGGACCGAGAACACTGAAGCTTTCTTT; cdr3_aa: CASRRQGTENTEAFF; j_call: TRBJ1-1; v_call: TRBV3-1; d_call: TRBD1; clone_size: .
cdr3_nt: TGTGCCACCAGTGGGCGGGTTAGCACAGATACGCAGTATTTT; cdr3_aa: CATSGRVSTDTQYF; j_call: TRBJ2-3; v_call: TRBV24-1; d_call: .; clone_size: few
cdr3_nt: TGTGCCAGCAGTTACGGGACAGGGAGAGAGACCCAGTACTTC; cdr3_aa: CASSYGTGRETQYF; j_call: TRBJ2-5; v_call: TRBV6-5; d_call: TRBD1; clone_size: few
cdr3_nt: TGCAGTGCTAGGATCGGGTGGGGGTACAATGAGCAGTACTTC; cdr3_aa: CSARIGWGYNEQYF; j_call: TRBJ2-7; v_call: TRBV20-1; d_call: .; clone_size: .
cdr3_nt: TGTGCCAGCAGCCCGACAGGCTATTATAATTCACCCCTCCACTTT; cdr3_aa: CASSPTGYYNSPLHF; j_call: TRBJ1-6; v_call: TRBV6-5; d_call: .; clone_size: .
cdr3_nt: TGTGCCAGCAGTGTAGGACTAGCGGGAGAACCCGAGCAGTACTTC; cdr3_aa: CASSVGLAGEPEQYF; j_call: TRBJ2-7; v_call: TRBV5-6; d_call: TRBD2; clone_size: .
cdr3_nt: TGCAGTGCTAGAGACCCGACAGGGCCCACCTACAATGAGCAGTTCTTC; cdr3_aa: CSARDPTGPTYNEQFF; j_call: TRBJ2-1; v_call: TRBV20-1; d_call: TRBD1; clone_size: .
cdr3_nt: TGTGCCAGCAGTTCCCCTCTAGTAGGGACCCCCTACAATGAGCAGTACTTC; cdr3_aa: CASSSPLVGTPYNEQYF; j_call: TRBJ2-7; v_call: TRBV12-3/TRBV12-4; d_call: .; clone_size: .
cdr3_nt: TGTGCCAGCAGCTGGGTCCGAGTCCGACCCTACGAGCAGTACTTC; cdr3_aa: CASSWVRVRPYEQYF; j_call: TRBJ2-7; v_call: TRBV7-2; d_call: .; clone_size: once
cdr3_nt: TGTGCCAGCAGTTACCGAGGGGGTCGGACCCAGTACTTC; cdr3_aa: CASSYRGGRTQYF; j_call: TRBJ2-5; v_call: TRBV6-5; d_call: .; clone_size: .
cdr3_nt: TGCAGTGCTAGAGGGACAGCCGACTCACCCCTCCACTTT; cdr3_aa: CSARGTADSPLHF; j_call: TRBJ1-6; v_call: TRBV20-1; d_call: .; clone_size: few
cdr3_nt: TGTGCCAGCAGTTCGGGACAGAAGAACACCGGGGAGCTGTTTTTT; cdr3_aa: CASSSGQKNTGELFF; j_call: TRBJ2-2; v_call: TRBV12-3/TRBV12-4; d_call: TRBD1; clone_size: .
cdr3_nt: TGTGCCAGCAGACCCAGGGACGGAGACTTTATGGGCTACACCTTC; cdr3_aa: CASRPRDGDFMGYTF; j_call: TRBJ1-2; v_call: TRBV6-2/TRBV6-3; d_call: .; clone_size: .
cdr3_nt: TGCGCCAGCAGCTTGGGAGTGACAACCTCCGAGACCCAGTACTTC; cdr3_aa: CASSLGVTTSETQYF; j_call: TRBJ2-5; v_call: TRBV5-1; d_call: .; clone_size: .
cdr3_nt: TGTGCCAGCCACAAAGGGAGACGTGGTACTGAAGCTTTCTTT; cdr3_aa: CASHKGRRGTEAFF; j_call: TRBJ1-1; v_call: TRBV28; d_call: .; clone_size: .
cdr3_nt: TGCGCCGGCAGTGCCGGGGAAGTAGAGACCCAGTACTTC; cdr3_aa: CAGSAGEVETQYF; j_call: TRBJ2-5; v_call: TRBV10-2; d_call: .; clone_size: once
cdr3_nt: TGTGCCAGCAGCCACAAAAGGGGGGGGGCTCTTTATGAGCAGTTCTTC; cdr3_aa: CASSHKRGGALYEQFF; j_call: TRBJ2-1; v_call: TRBV11-2; d_call: .; clone_size: .
cdr3_nt: TGCAGCGTGGAACGGACAGCAATGAACACTGAAGCTTTCTTT; cdr3_aa: CSVERTAMNTEAFF; j_call: TRBJ1-1; v_call: TRBV29-1; d_call: .; clone_size: .
cdr3_nt: TGTGCCAGCAGATTGGGGGACGAGCGGGCCTCCTACGAGCAGTACTTC; cdr3_aa: CASRLGDERASYEQYF; j_call: TRBJ2-7; v_call: TRBV7-2; d_call: .; clone_size: .
cdr3_nt: TGCAGTGCTAGAGACGCGACAGGGAGAAAGGGGAATGAGCAGTTCTTC; cdr3_aa: CSARDATGRKGNEQFF; j_call: TRBJ2-1; v_call: TRBV20-1; d_call: TRBD1; clone_size: .
cdr3_nt: TGTGCCAGCAGCCGGGAATGGAGGGCCGTTCCCAAAAACATTCAGTACTTC; cdr3_aa: CASSREWRAVPKNIQYF; j_call: TRBJ2-4; v_call: TRBV7-8; d_call: .; clone_size: .
cdr3_nt: TGTGCCAGCAGTGAAGGGAGGGACCAAGAGACCCAGTACTTC; cdr3_aa: CASSEGRDQETQYF; j_call: TRBJ2-5; v_call: TRBV6-1; d_call: .; clone_size: .
cdr3_nt: TGCAGCGTTGTAGCGTTGACCTACAATGAGCAGTTCTTC; cdr3_aa: CSVVALTYNEQFF; j_call: TRBJ2-1; v_call: TRBV29-1; d_call: .; clone_size: few
cdr3_nt: TGTGCCATCAGATCCCCTACTCGGGGGAACACTGAAGCTTTCTTT; cdr3_aa: CAIRSPTRGNTEAFF; j_call: TRBJ1-1; v_call: TRBV10-3; d_call: .; clone_size: .
cdr3_nt: TGTGCCAGCAGCTTAGTGGGGCTAACCTCAACCACAGATACGCAGTATTTT; cdr3_aa: CASSLVGLTSTTDTQYF; j_call: TRBJ2-3; v_call: TRBV7-2; d_call: .; clone_size: many
cdr3_nt: TGTGCCAGCAGCCCCGGGACAGGCAACAATGAGCAGTTCTTC; cdr3_aa: CASSPGTGNNEQFF; j_call: TRBJ2-1; v_call: TRBV25-1; d_call: TRBD1; clone_size: few
cdr3_nt: TGTGCCAGCAGTAGGGCCCCGGGACTAGCGGGTTTCTTC; cdr3_aa: CASSRAPGLAGFF; j_call: TRBJ2-1; v_call: TRBV28; d_call: TRBD2; clone_size: .
cdr3_nt: TGTGCCAGCAGCAAGACTACTTCTTGGAATGAGCAGTTCTTC; cdr3_aa: CASSKTTSWNEQFF; j_call: TRBJ2-1; v_call: TRBV7-2; d_call: .; clone_size: .
cdr3_nt: TGCGCCAGCAGCCAATCTGGGTCCAGGAGACTGAACACTGAAGCTTTCTTT; cdr3_aa: CASSQSGSRRLNTEAFF; j_call: TRBJ1-1; v_call: TRBV4-3; d_call: .; clone_size: .
cdr3_nt: TGTGCCAGCAGTTCTAAGGGGCAGTCCTACAATGAGCAGTTCTTC; cdr3_aa: CASSSKGQSYNEQFF; j_call: TRBJ2-1; v_call: TRBV25-1; d_call: .; clone_size: few
cdr3_nt: TGTGCCAGCAAGGGCATTAAAGGCTATGGCTACACCTTC; cdr3_aa: CASKGIKGYGYTF; j_call: TRBJ1-2; v_call: TRBV27; d_call: .; clone_size: .
cdr3_nt: TGCAGTGCTAGGACCACGAGACAAACCTCTGGTTACAACTATGGCTACACCTTC; cdr3_aa: CSARTTRQTSGYNYGYTF; j_call: TRBJ1-2; v_call: TRBV20-1; d_call: .; clone_size: .
cdr3_nt: TGCGCCAGCAGCGTGGGGACGGTGAACACTGAAGCTTTCTTT; cdr3_aa: CASSVGTVNTEAFF; j_call: TRBJ1-1; v_call: TRBV12-3/TRBV12-4; d_call: .; clone_size: many
cdr3_nt: TGTGCCAGCAGTCCCGAAATCGGACTGTACAATGAGCAGTTCTTC; cdr3_aa: CASSPEIGLYNEQFF; j_call: TRBJ2-1; v_call: TRBV28; d_call: .; clone_size: .
cdr3_nt: TGTGCCAGCAGCTTAACTGGAGGGGTAGATACGCAGTATTTT; cdr3_aa: CASSLTGGVDTQYF; j_call: TRBJ2-3; v_call: TRBV7-3; d_call: .; clone_size: .
cdr3_nt: TGTGCCACCTGCAGGACAGGAAGCACTGAAGCTTTCTTT; cdr3_aa: CATCRTGSTEAFF; j_call: TRBJ1-1; v_call: TRBV10-3; d_call: TRBD1; clone_size: .
cdr3_nt: TGCAGTGCTCCCCCGGGACAGGCAGGAATCACAGAGACCCAGTACTTC; cdr3_aa: CSAPPGQAGITETQYF; j_call: TRBJ2-5; v_call: TRBV20-1; d_call: TRBD1; clone_size: few
cdr3_nt: TGCGCCAGCAGCCAAGATACATTCGGCAGATACGAGCAGTACTTC; cdr3_aa: CASSQDTFGRYEQYF; j_call: TRBJ2-7; v_call: TRBV4-3; d_call: .; clone_size: .
cdr3_nt: TGTGCCAGCAGTTTCACACCGCGGATCACAGATACGCAGTATTTT; cdr3_aa: CASSFTPRITDTQYF; j_call: TRBJ2-3; v_call: TRBV6-6; d_call: .; clone_size: .
cdr3_nt: TGCGCCAGCAGCCAAGAACTAGCGGGGAAGACCGGGGAGCTGTTTTTT; cdr3_aa: CASSQELAGKTGELFF; j_call: TRBJ2-2; v_call: TRBV4-1; d_call: TRBD2; clone_size: .
cdr3_nt: TGCAGTGCCGCCGAGCACGGGGTAGCGGAGACCCAGTACTTC; cdr3_aa: CSAAEHGVAETQYF; j_call: TRBJ2-5; v_call: TRBV20-1; d_call: .; clone_size: .
cdr3_nt: TGTGCCAGCAGTGCCGGGACAGGGCATGAAAAACTGTTTTTT; cdr3_aa: CASSAGTGHEKLFF; j_call: TRBJ1-4; v_call: TRBV6-2/TRBV6-3; d_call: TRBD1; clone_size: .
cdr3_nt: TGTGCCATCAGTGAACGACAGGGAGGGACTGAAGCTTTCTTT; cdr3_aa: CAISERQGGTEAFF; j_call: TRBJ1-1; v_call: TRBV10-3; d_call: TRBD1; clone_size: .
cdr3_nt: TGCGCCAGCAGCCAATGGACTAGCGGGAGAAATGAGCAGTTCTTC; cdr3_aa: CASSQWTSGRNEQFF; j_call: TRBJ2-1; v_call: TRBV4-1; d_call: TRBD2; clone_size: many
cdr3_nt: TGTGCCAGCAGTTTGGGACAGCGCAATCAGCCCCAGCATTTT; cdr3_aa: CASSLGQRNQPQHF; j_call: TRBJ1-5; v_call: TRBV12-3/TRBV12-4; d_call: TRBD1; clone_size: many
cdr3_nt: TGCGCCAGCAGCCAAGCAGTGACACTTAGCAATCAGCCCCAGCATTTT; cdr3_aa: CASSQAVTLSNQPQHF; j_call: TRBJ1-5; v_call: TRBV4-1; d_call: .; clone_size: few
cdr3_nt: TGTGCCAGCAGCTTAGTTAGCGGGAGGGCCGACGAGCAGTACTTC; cdr3_aa: CASSLVSGRADEQYF; j_call: TRBJ2-7; v_call: TRBV7-2; d_call: TRBD2; clone_size: .
cdr3_nt: TGTGCCAGCAGGGGAACAGGGTCCACTAATGAAAAACTGTTTTTT; cdr3_aa: CASRGTGSTNEKLFF; j_call: TRBJ1-4; v_call: TRBV6-5; d_call: .; clone_size: .
cdr3_nt: TGTGCCAGCACCTTAACACCGGGACAAAACCCCTACGAGCAGTACTTC; cdr3_aa: CASTLTPGQNPYEQYF; j_call: TRBJ2-7; v_call: TRBV28; d_call: .; clone_size: .
cdr3_nt: TGCAGTGCTAGTTTGGACCCCCCGGTCGATGAGCAGTACTTC; cdr3_aa: CSASLDPPVDEQYF; j_call: TRBJ2-5; v_call: TRBV20-1; d_call: .; clone_size: .
cdr3_nt: TGTGCCAGCAGCCAGGCCTCTAGCACAGATACGCAGTATTTT; cdr3_aa: CASSQASSTDTQYF; j_call: TRBJ2-3; v_call: TRBV4-2; d_call: .; clone_size: few
cdr3_nt: TGCAGTGCTACCTCGACTACCGGGCCTCGATTATATGGCTACACCTTC; cdr3_aa: CSATSTTGPRLYGYTF; j_call: TRBJ1-2; v_call: TRBV20-1; d_call: .; clone_size: once
cdr3_nt: TGCAGTGCTAAGCCTAGCGGGAGCGGGACAGATACGCAGTATTTT; cdr3_aa: CSAKPSGSGTDTQYF; j_call: TRBJ2-3; v_call: TRBV20-1; d_call: TRBD2; clone_size: .
cdr3_nt: TGCGCCAGCAGCCGGGACTGGTCCACAGATACGCAGTATTTT; cdr3_aa: CASSRDWSTDTQYF; j_call: TRBJ2-3; v_call: TRBV4-3; d_call: .; clone_size: .
cdr3_nt: TGTGCCTGGAGTAATTTTCTCATGAACACTGAAGCTTTCTTT; cdr3_aa: CAWSNFLMNTEAFF; j_call: TRBJ1-1; v_call: TRBV30; d_call: .; clone_size: .
cdr3_nt: TGTGCTAGTGGTTCGGGGACAGCATACGAGCAGTACTTC; cdr3_aa: CASGSGTAYEQYF; j_call: TRBJ2-7; v_call: TRBV12-5; d_call: TRBD1; clone_size: .
cdr3_nt: TGTGCCAACAGTTTATTTGACAGGCCCCCACGGGAGAGCTACGAGCAGTACTTC; cdr3_aa: CANSLFDRPPRESYEQYF; j_call: TRBJ2-7; v_call: TRBV27; d_call: .; clone_size: .
cdr3_nt: TGCAGCGTCGCTACAGAGACCTACGAGCAGTACTTC; cdr3_aa: CSVATETYEQYF; j_call: TRBJ2-7; v_call: TRBV29-1; d_call: .; clone_size: few